These 32 T cell receptor beta chains were all obtained from the same sample, sequenced in a study of blood T cell repertoires in COVID-19. Assay: immunoSEQ multiplex PCR; the TCRdb copy retains only in-frame clones and omits some. The sample holds approximately 140,000 clones, 88% seen once. The specimen was PBMCs or T cells enriched from blood (not recorded which). Receptors were obtained from a woman aged 25 to 45 with acute COVID-19.

This clone was counted a single time. CDR3 coding DNA: TGTGCCAGCCGACAGGGGACCAACTATGGCTACACCTTC. This translates into CASRQGTNYGYTF. V is TRBV28 and J is TRBJ1-2; the match to TRBD1 covers 8 bases. V lost 8 bases and J lost 2; bases outside the gene matches: 4. CDR1 is MDHEN, CDR2 SYDVKM, per germline. The CDR3 covers 13 residues.

The chain carries TRBV28 and TRBJ2-7; 7 bases map to TRBD1. Trimming cost V 6 bases and J 3 bases; bases outside gene matches: 14. CDR1 and CDR2 from the germline V gene are MDHEN and SYDVKM. This CDR3 has 16 residues. In nucleotides, the CDR3 is TGTGCCAGCAGCCTTAGGGGGCAGATAGAAAGCTACGAGCAGTACTTC. This codes for CASSLRGQIESYEQYF.

The J gene is TRBJ1-1, the V gene TRBV21-1; the DNA was not used to check the table's D call, TRBD1. TRBV21-1 is a listed pseudogene. The CDR3 totals 17 residues. CDR3 in amino acids: CASSKELTGRVNTEAFF. CDR3 nucleotide sequence: TGTGCCAGCAGCAAAGAGTTAACTGGCAGGGTGAACACTGAAGCTTTCTTT.

This clone was seen a single time. This chain joins TRBV30 and TRBJ2-1, with D possibly TRBD2 on 6 matching bases. This CDR3 is 13 amino acids long. Germline CDR1 GTSNPN, CDR2 SVGIG (reference sequence). Between the trimmed V and J ends, which lost 3 bases and 12 bases, there was a span of 18 bases. CDR3 sequence: CAWRLVPGTPQFF. DNA for the CDR3: TGTGCCTGGAGGCTCGTTCCAGGGACTCCGCAGTTCTTC.

The V call is TRBV6-1, the J call TRBJ2-7; D might be TRBD1 (5 bases). Between the trimmed V and J ends, which lost 2 bases and 3 bases, there was a span of 8 bases. The CDR3 totals 13 residues. Per the germline V gene, CDR1 is MNHNS and CDR2 is SASEGT. CDR3 nucleotide sequence: TGTGCCAGCAGTGAACAGGGTGGCTACGAGCAGTACTTC. It translates to CASSEQGGYEQYF.

The V call is TRBV29-1, the J call TRBJ2-2; 10 bases align to TRBD2. Germline CDR1 and CDR2: SQVTM and ANQGSEA. Unmatched junction bases numbered 3, after V lost 7 bases and J lost 1 base. The CDR3 runs 14 residues. This CDR3 reads CSGERGGNTGELFF. In nucleotides, the CDR3 is TGCAGCGGGGAGCGGGGGGGGAACACCGGGGAGCTGTTTTTT.

The rearrangement joins TRBV7-2 to TRBJ2-2; D perhaps matches TRBD2 (6 bases). V was clipped by 1 base and J by 1 base, with 13 bases between them. The CDR3 has 17 residues. Germline values: CDR1 SGHTA, CDR2 FQGNSA. CDR3 DNA sequence: TGTGCCAGCAGCTTAGACCGGAGGCGGGGGAACACCGGGGAGCTGTTTTTT. This translates into CASSLDRRRGNTGELFF. Full variable domain (outside the CDR3, taken from reference TRBV7-2 and TRBJ2-2): GAGVSQSPSNKVTEKGKDVELRCDPISGHTALYWYRQSLGQGLEFLIYFQGNSAPDKSGLPSDRFSAERTGGSVSTLTIQRTQQEDSAVYLCASSLDRRRGNTGELFFGEGSRLTVL.

The chain employs TRBV6-5 and TRBJ1-1; 11 nucleotides line up with TRBD1. V lost 6 bases, J lost 0 bases, and 3 bases stayed unmatched. Germline CDR1 and CDR2: MNHEY and SVGAGI. The CDR3 has 15 amino acids. CDR3 DNA sequence: TGTGCCAGCAGGGGACAGGGGGGGTTGAACACTGAAGCTTTCTTT. It is translated as CASRGQGGLNTEAFF.

V gene TRBV29-1 combines with J gene TRBJ1-4; 9 bases align to TRBD1. Germline CDR1 reads SQVTM; CDR2 reads ANQGSEA. V lost 6 bases to trimming and J lost 8 bases; unmatched junction nucleotides: 10. The CDR3 extends over 14 amino acids. The CDR3 DNA reads TGCAGCGTGATACCGGGACAGGGTGTCGAAAAACTGTTTTTT. This encodes CSVIPGQGVEKLFF. The variable domain in full, with the rest retrieved from reference TRBV29-1 and TRBJ1-4, is SAVISQKPSRDICQRGTSLTIQCQVDSQVTMMFWYRQQPGQSLTLIATANQGSEATYESGFVIDKFPISRPNLTFSTLTVSNMSPEDSSIYLCSVIPGQGVEKLFFGSGTQLSVL.

This clone showed up just once. V gene TRBV10-3 combines with J gene TRBJ1-1, with D possibly TRBD1 on 5 matching bases. Germline loops: CDR1 ENHRY, CDR2 SYGVKD. V was cut by 10 bases and J by 5 bases, with 17 bases left in between. The CDR3 totals 13 residues. The CDR3 DNA reads TGTGCCAGCTTCGGGGGGGTGGGAACTGAAGCTTTCTTT. This encodes CASFGGVGTEAFF.

V and J are TRBV3-1 (or the pseudogene TRBV3-2) and TRBJ1-5; possible D gene TRBD1, 5 bases. Trimming took 0 bases from V and 5 from J, leaving 11 bases between them. Germline CDR1 LGHDT, CDR2 YNNKEL (reference sequence). CDR3 length equals 15 residues. The CDR3 protein is CASSQDDSPDQPQHF. The DNA for the CDR3 is TGTGCCAGCAGCCAAGATGACAGCCCAGATCAGCCCCAGCATTTT.

CDR3 amino acids: CASSLELGAEGSPLHF. As DNA, the CDR3 is TGTGCCAGCAGCTTAGAACTGGGAGCAGAAGGCTCACCCCTCCACTTT. The chain combines TRBV7-6 with TRBJ1-6, with D unresolved. This CDR3 is built from 16 residues. Trimming took off 1 base at V and 10 bases at J, with 17 bases between the two ends. In germline, CDR1 is SGHVS, CDR2 FNYEAQ.

The gene calls are TRBV18 and TRBJ2-7; TRBD1 might be the D (5 bases). Trimming took off 3 bases at V and 7 bases at J, with 13 bases between the two ends. Germline V lookup: CDR1 KGHSH, CDR2 LQKENI. This CDR3 has 13 residues. CDR3 protein: CASSPASTEEQYF. The CDR3 region has the DNA TGTGCCAGCTCACCCGCTTCGACAGAAGAGCAGTACTTC.

The chain couples TRBV24-1 to TRBJ2-4; D remains unclear. The V end was cut by 0 bases, the J end by 0 bases, with 14 bases between. The CDR3 is 18 amino acids. Germline values: CDR1 KGHDR, CDR2 SFDVKD. CDR3 DNA: TGTGCCACCAGTGATTTGTCTCCAGTTCCGCTAGCCAAAAACATTCAGTACTTC. This translates into CATSDLSPVPLAKNIQYF.

This clone was seen more than once but under ten times. The chain combines TRBV13 with TRBJ2-7, with 9 bases aligning to TRBD1. The CDR3 runs to 13 residues. Looked up from germline, CDR1 is PRHDT and CDR2 is FYEKMQ (reference sequence). V lost 4 bases, J lost 5 bases, and 3 bases stayed unmatched. Here the CDR3 DNA reads TGTGCCAGCAGCTCGGACAGGGGCCACGAGCAGTACTTC. Translation gives CASSSDRGHEQYF.

This chain joins TRBV10-3 and TRBJ2-7; D unresolved. The CDR3 loop spans 15 amino acids. The V gene's germline CDR1 is ENHRY and CDR2 SYGVKD. V was cut by 0 bases and J by 3 bases, with 12 bases left in between. The CDR3 loop is CAISESFNRGYEQYF. The CDR3 nucleotides are TGTGCCATCAGTGAGTCTTTTAATCGCGGCTACGAGCAGTACTTC.

V usage is TRBV24-1 and J usage is TRBJ2-7; 7 bases fit TRBD2. V shed 9 bases, J shed 3 bases, and the junction held 7 bases outside the gene matches. The CDR3 covers 13 residues. Germline-derived CDR1 and CDR2 are KGHDR and SFDVKD. In DNA form, the CDR3 reads TGTGCCACCGGCGGGGGAAGTATCTACGAGCAGTACTTC. Amino acids: CATGGGSIYEQYF.

This clone was seen just once. This chain joins TRBV2 and TRBJ2-3; 7 positions agree with TRBD2. CDR1 and CDR2 from the germline V gene are SNHLY and FYNNEI. Trimming took 7 bases from V and 1 from J; bases not matched to a gene: 8. This CDR3 is built from 15 residues. The CDR3 here is CASMGGLAGTDTQYF. In nucleotides, the CDR3 is TGTGCCAGCATGGGTGGGCTAGCGGGCACAGATACGCAGTATTTT.

The CDR3 protein is CASSLVGTGTDTQYF. The CDR3 bases are TGTGCCAGCAGCTTAGTGGGGACAGGCACAGATACGCAGTATTTT. This chain uses TRBV7-2 with TRBJ2-3, with 7 bases matching TRBD1. This CDR3 is 15 amino acids long. The V segment lost 1 base and the J segment 1 base; nucleotides outside the gene matches: 2. Germline lookup yields CDR1 SGHTA and CDR2 FQGNSA.

The genes are TRBV18 and TRBJ2-5; weak D call: TRBD1 (5 bases). This CDR3 region has 13 residues. Trimming took off 6 bases at V and 2 bases at J, with 10 bases between the two ends. In germline, CDR1 is KGHSH, CDR2 LQKENI. In DNA form, the CDR3 reads TGTGCCAGCTCTTCAGGGCCACAAGAGACCCAGTACTTC. Protein product: CASSSGPQETQYF.

The chain employs TRBV7-2 and TRBJ2-7, with D possibly being TRBD1 (6 bases). The germline V gene encodes CDR1 SGHTA and CDR2 FQGNSA. The length of the CDR3 is 13 residues. With 5 bases removed from V and 2 bases from J, the gap between germline ends came to 10 bases. The chain's CDR3 is CASSTRQAYEQYF. In DNA form, the CDR3 reads TGTGCCAGCAGCACTCGACAGGCCTACGAGCAGTACTTC.

The V and J genes are TRBV27 and TRBJ1-1, with a weak D call TRBD1 (5 bases). Trimming removed 5 bases from V and 10 bases from J, with 20 bases in between. Looked up from germline, CDR1 is MNHEY and CDR2 is SMNVEV (reference sequence). This CDR3 contains 14 residues. The CDR3 here is CASSRGGTSKRAFF. CDR3 DNA: TGTGCCAGCAGTCGTGGGGGGACCAGCAAGAGAGCTTTCTTT.

The chain links TRBV9 to TRBJ2-3; 8 bases agree with TRBD2. After removal of 0 bases from V and 4 bases from J, the junction contained 7 bases not matched to a gene. The CDR3 has 16 amino acids. From germline, CDR1 is SGDLS and CDR2 YYNGEE. CDR3 in amino acids: CASSVGPAGVPDTQYF. CDR3 bases: TGTGCCAGCAGCGTAGGTCCAGCGGGAGTCCCAGATACGCAGTATTTT.

This rearrangement joins TRBV19 to TRBJ2-7, with 8 nucleotides matching TRBD2. After removal of 5 bases from V and 5 bases from J, the junction contained 5 bases not matched to a gene. The CDR3 has 13 amino acids. Per germline, CDR1 LNHDA and CDR2 SQIVND (reference sequence). The CDR3 region has the DNA TGTGCCAGTAGTGGGGCGGGGGGACACGAGCAGTACTTC. Translation: CASSGAGGHEQYF.

CDR3 loop: CASTVTGSNYGYTF. CDR3 nucleotides: TGTGCCAGCACCGTGACAGGGTCCAACTATGGCTACACCTTC. This chain links TRBV28 with TRBJ1-2, with 7 bases identical to TRBD1. V lost 7 bases to trimming and J lost 2 bases; unmatched junction nucleotides: 7. This CDR3 has 14 residues. Germline V CDR1 and CDR2: MDHEN, SYDVKM.

This chain connects TRBV5-5 to TRBJ1-5, with D possibly matching TRBD1 (5 bases). The CDR3 spans 14 residues. CDR1 is SGHKS and CDR2 is YYEKEE in the germline V gene (reference sequence). V was clipped by 2 bases and J by 3 bases, with 9 bases between them. The CDR3 region has the DNA TGTGCCAGCAGCTTTCAAGGGGACAATCAGCCCCAGCATTTT. Its protein product is CASSFQGDNQPQHF.

The rearrangement uses TRBV18 and TRBJ2-5, with a tentative D call TRBD1 (6 bases). The germline V gene has CDR1 KGHSH and CDR2 LQKENI. The CDR3 loop spans 15 amino acids. The V end lost 0 bases, the J end lost 5 bases, and 13 bases lay between the germline ends. Here the CDR3 reads CASSPPAGDGETQYF. The CDR3 DNA follows: TGTGCCAGCTCACCACCAGCAGGGGATGGCGAGACCCAGTACTTC.

The chain employs TRBV5-1 and TRBJ2-3; D remains ambiguous. In germline, CDR1 is SGHRS, CDR2 YFSETQ. Trimming took 4 bases from V and 6 from J, leaving 15 bases between them. This CDR3 comprises 14 residues. CDR3 region: CASSLQTDHDTQYF. CDR3 nucleotide sequence: TGCGCCAGCAGCCTACAAACAGACCATGATACGCAGTATTTT.

The rearrangement joins TRBV28 to TRBJ2-1; no definite D call. CDR1 and CDR2 (germline): MDHEN, SYDVKM. CDR3 length equals 17 residues. Trimming removed 3 bases at V and 0 bases at J, with 15 bases between. CDR3 in DNA: TGTGCCAGCAGTTTCCTCCCCTCGATGAGCTCCTACAATGAGCAGTTCTTC. Protein product: CASSFLPSMSSYNEQFF. Filled out from reference TRBV28 and TRBJ2-1, the complete variable domain reads DVKVTQSSRYLVKRTGEKVFLECVQDMDHENMFWYRQDPGLGLRLIYFSYDVKMKEKGDIPEGYSVSREKKERFSLILESASTNQTSMYLCASSFLPSMSSYNEQFFGPGTRLTVL.

J is TRBJ1-6 and V is TRBV27; no definite D call. Germline V CDR1 and CDR2: MNHEY, SMNVEV (reference sequence). V was trimmed by 5 bases and J by 10 bases, leaving 15 bases between them. The CDR3 extends over 14 amino acids. The CDR3 region is CASSLSPDRSPLHF. As DNA, the CDR3 is TGTGCCAGCAGTCTGAGCCCCGATCGGTCACCCCTCCACTTT.

The CDR3 nucleotides read TGTGCCAGCAGCCCTCGGACAGGGGAAGGCGAGCAGTACTTC. Protein product: CASSPRTGEGEQYF. This rearrangement joins TRBV7-2 to TRBJ2-7, with 9 bases identical to TRBD1. This CDR3 region has 14 residues. From germline, CDR1 is SGHTA and CDR2 FQGNSA. Unmatched junction bases numbered 8, after V lost 5 bases and J lost 6 bases.

The chain is built from TRBV6-2 or TRBV6-3 and TRBJ2-2; D unclear. The V gene's germline CDR1 is MNHEY and CDR2 SVGEGT. Between the trimmed V and J ends, which lost 0 bases and 3 bases, there was a span of 14 bases. This CDR3 has 17 amino acids. The CDR3 here is CASSYSRSVRHTGELFF. CDR3 in DNA: TGTGCCAGCAGTTACTCGAGATCGGTGAGGCACACCGGGGAGCTGTTTTTT.